The following is a T cell receptor beta chain sequence with its context. Antigen: not known. The study ran its PCR with 60 Vbeta and 13 Jbeta primers. The protocol was immunoSEQ multiplex PCR, while the TCRdb copy is restricted to in-frame clones and leaves out a portion. The sample consists of some 150,000 clones, roughly 84% of them appearing once. The sample comes from a study of cytomegalovirus exposure and HLA in healthy donors. Study-wide results and limits: The productive fraction for most TCR beta V segments was about 87% or about 30% in an earlier analysis. The authors listed 164 TCR beta chains as cytomegalovirus-associated. When a later analysis was performed, an Asian-associated ancestry cluster reportedly had fewer N-insertions than the roughly 700-donor mean.

All donors participated as healthy donors of bone marrow. V lost 4 bases and J 4 bases, leaving 23 bases between the germline ends. The germline V gene has CDR1 LGHNA and CDR2 YNFKEQ. This CDR3 has 17 residues. The V gene is TRBV4-2, the J gene TRBJ2-7, with D maybe TRBD2 (7 bases). The sequence was collected from a young woman in good health and CMV-seronegative. Source material: PBMCs. The CDR3 spells CASSPRGGGAGAYEQYF. CDR3 in DNA: TGTGCCAGCAGCCCGAGGGGCGGGGGCGCCGGGGCTTACGAGCAGTACTTC.